This T cell receptor (beta chain) was documented in a study of blood T cell repertoires in COVID-19. Study-level information: Acute and convalescent COVID-19 samples came from the United States, Italy and Spain.

The CDR3 contains 14 residues. Looked up from germline, CDR1 is MNHEY and CDR2 is SMNVEV (reference sequence). Trimming removed 8 bases from V and 5 bases from J; junction bases left unmatched: 7. In the authors' methods: Amplifying reference gene primers gave estimates of nucleated cell counts. Profiling relied on immunoSEQ multiplex PCR, and the TCRdb table lists in-frame clones only, not all of them. That table furnishes V, J and clone size, whereas the DNA furnished D and trimming. Counted here are tens of thousands of clones, about 87% occurring once; the ten biggest clones make up 9.1%. The chain employs TRBV27 and TRBJ2-7, with 12 bases identical to TRBD1. The sequencing input was peripheral blood. The receptor was isolated from a human donor in a cohort sampled during active COVID-19. CDR3 DNA sequence: TGTGCCAGCGGGGACAGGGGGCCGCAGGACGAGCAGTACTTC. Translation gives CASGDRGPQDEQYF.